This TCR beta chain was captured by sequencing in a study of cytomegalovirus exposure and HLA in healthy donors. Overall study: An early release of data contained approximately 80 million unique TCRs, which came from HLA-typed donors. The study's findings and limits: Sequencing likely caused a cluster of highly shared sequence variants. Most subjects' HLA-A and HLA-B alleles were reportedly predicted from TCR beta sequences.

Trimming shortened V by 4 bases and J by 1 base, and 4 bases separated the two germline ends. Germline CDR1 reads SGHVS; CDR2 reads FNYEAQ. The CDR3 spans 13 residues. In its sample, this clone was seen once. Its specificity is not known. The PCR contained 60 Vbeta and 13 Jbeta primers. The protocol was immunoSEQ multiplex PCR, while the TCRdb copy is restricted to in-frame clones and leaves out a portion. The sample carries some 87,000 clones, less than 75% recorded once. The J gene is TRBJ2-2, the V gene TRBV7-6; no firm D call. The source is a woman aged 25 to 39 in good health and CMV-seropositive. What was sequenced was PBMCs. CDR3 region: CASSSGNTGELFF. CDR3 bases: TGTGCCAGCAGCTCCGGGAACACCGGGGAGCTGTTTTTT.